This TCR beta chain was sequenced in a study of T cell repertoires in cytomegalovirus infection. In the study overall: Recently identified HLA-C-restricted CMV epitopes and well-studied HLA-B-restricted CMV epitopes were used by the study. Public signatures in TCR beta pointed to CMV infection and matching HLA type. Overall study findings and caveats: The ex vivo response was dominated by HLA-C-restricted CMV-specific TCR beta clonotypes.

TCRdb re-derived calls from the reads in MiXCR, one entry per CDR3 protein. The sample yields roughly 120,000 distinct CDR3 sequences, about 33% seen once. Looked up from germline, CDR1 is SEHNR and CDR2 is FQNEAQ (reference sequence). V lost 4 bases to trimming and J lost 7 bases, with 20 bases between them. The CDR3 covers 16 residues. This clonotype showed up just a few times. Its antigen is undetermined. The clonotype comes from a human donor in good health (CMV status not recorded). Some clones in this sample may be carry-over from other donors' samples. The sample here was CD8+ T cells from cultured PBMCs, taken from culture after CMV antigen stimulation. This chain links TRBV7-9 with TRBJ2-4, with unresolved D. CDR3 bases: TGTGCCAGCAGCTCCCCGATTTGGGATCCGAGCAACATTCAGTACTTC. Translated, it gives CASSSPIWDPSNIQYF.